Listed below are T cell receptor beta chains from one sample, sequenced in a study of shared clonotypes between healthy human individuals. Assay: immunoSEQ multiplex PCR; the TCRdb copy retains only in-frame clones and omits some. The data show about 2.3 million clones, with less than 95% seen just once and 0.3% to 0.4% held by the top ten. The sequenced sample was naive CD4+ T cells from PBMCs. The receptors stem from a man younger than 35 in good health. Some clones in this sample may be carry-over from other donors' samples. The CDR3 runs from the conserved cysteine through the conserved F or W. The D gene is left open where the match is weak. Some rows have no size entry. The others give once, few or many, or a class for an expanded clone.

J gene: TRBJ2-7; clone size: .; D gene: .; V gene: TRBV21-1; CDR3 protein: CATQGWHPYEQYF; CDR3 DNA: TGTGCCACCCAAGGGTGGCATCCCTACGAGCAGTACTTC
J gene: TRBJ2-5; clone size: .; D gene: TRBD2; V gene: TRBV6-1; CDR3 protein: CASSPGLAGQETQYF; CDR3 DNA: TGTGCCAGCAGTCCGGGACTAGCGGGACAAGAGACCCAGTACTTC
J gene: TRBJ2-7; clone size: .; D gene: .; V gene: TRBV29-1; CDR3 protein: CSVEDYVGYEQYF; CDR3 DNA: TGCAGCGTTGAAGATTACGTCGGCTACGAGCAGTACTTC
J gene: TRBJ1-1; clone size: .; D gene: TRBD1; V gene: TRBV19; CDR3 protein: CASSQGGTRVTEAFF; CDR3 DNA: TGTGCCAGTAGTCAGGGGGGTACTCGGGTCACTGAAGCTTTCTTT
J gene: TRBJ1-5; clone size: .; D gene: .; V gene: TRBV5-8; CDR3 protein: CASSLFAERQGNQPQHF; CDR3 DNA: TGTGCCAGCAGCTTGTTTGCCGAACGACAGGGCAATCAGCCCCAGCATTTT
J gene: TRBJ2-7; clone size: .; D gene: .; V gene: TRBV15; CDR3 protein: CATSMRGSHYEQYF; CDR3 DNA: TGTGCCACCAGCATGAGGGGTAGTCACTACGAGCAGTACTTC
J gene: TRBJ2-3; clone size: .; D gene: .; V gene: TRBV5-4; CDR3 protein: CASSRKRGGDTDTQYF; CDR3 DNA: TGTGCCAGCAGCCGCAAGAGGGGGGGAGACACAGATACGCAGTATTTT
J gene: TRBJ1-5; clone size: .; D gene: .; V gene: TRBV27; CDR3 protein: CASSFRGGTEYSNQPQHF; CDR3 DNA: TGTGCCAGCAGTTTTAGAGGGGGGACGGAATATAGCAATCAGCCCCAGCATTTT
J gene: TRBJ1-1; clone size: .; D gene: .; V gene: TRBV28; CDR3 protein: CASSLIGGTEAFF; CDR3 DNA: TGTGCCAGCAGTTTAATAGGGGGCACTGAAGCTTTCTTT
J gene: TRBJ1-3; clone size: .; D gene: .; V gene: TRBV5-1; CDR3 protein: CASSLGLANSGNTIYF; CDR3 DNA: TGCGCCAGCAGCTTGGGGTTGGCGAACTCTGGAAACACCATATATTTT
J gene: TRBJ2-2; clone size: .; D gene: .; V gene: TRBV18; CDR3 protein: CASSPPGQGAVNTGELFF; CDR3 DNA: TGTGCCAGCTCACCACCAGGACAAGGGGCAGTGAACACCGGGGAGCTGTTTTTT
J gene: TRBJ1-1; clone size: few; D gene: .; V gene: TRBV2; CDR3 protein: CASSELAGMNTEAFF; CDR3 DNA: TGTGCCAGCAGTGAGTTGGCAGGCATGAACACTGAAGCTTTCTTT
J gene: TRBJ1-1; clone size: .; D gene: .; V gene: TRBV5-1; CDR3 protein: CASSLNKGEAEAFF; CDR3 DNA: TGCGCCAGCAGCTTGAACAAGGGGGAGGCTGAAGCTTTCTTT
J gene: TRBJ1-1; clone size: few; D gene: TRBD1; V gene: TRBV28; CDR3 protein: CASSPRDRAFF; CDR3 DNA: TGTGCCAGCAGTCCCCGGGACAGGGCTTTCTTT
J gene: TRBJ1-2; clone size: .; D gene: .; V gene: TRBV28; CDR3 protein: CASSRTVASINYGYTF; CDR3 DNA: TGTGCCAGCAGCCGGACGGTAGCCTCAATTAACTATGGCTACACCTTC
J gene: TRBJ2-1; clone size: once; D gene: TRBD2; V gene: TRBV14; CDR3 protein: CASSHRVAGAVNYEQFF; CDR3 DNA: TGTGCCAGCAGCCACCGAGTAGCGGGAGCCGTTAATTATGAGCAGTTCTTC
J gene: TRBJ2-3; clone size: .; D gene: TRBD1; V gene: TRBV5-1; CDR3 protein: CASSGTGRTDTQYF; CDR3 DNA: TGCGCCAGCAGCGGGACAGGGAGGACAGATACGCAGTATTTT
J gene: TRBJ1-6; clone size: .; D gene: TRBD1; V gene: TRBV6-5; CDR3 protein: CASSYSGQNNSPLHF; CDR3 DNA: TGTGCCAGCAGTTACTCGGGACAGAATAATTCACCCCTCCACTTT
J gene: TRBJ2-5; clone size: .; D gene: .; V gene: TRBV9; CDR3 protein: CASSATPGVGETQYF; CDR3 DNA: TGTGCCAGCAGCGCTACCCCAGGGGTAGGAGAGACCCAGTACTTC
J gene: TRBJ2-7; clone size: .; D gene: TRBD2; V gene: TRBV7-6; CDR3 protein: CASSLGTSGTSYEQYF; CDR3 DNA: TGTGCCAGCAGCTTAGGGACTAGCGGGACCTCCTACGAGCAGTACTTC
J gene: TRBJ2-5; clone size: .; D gene: .; V gene: TRBV30; CDR3 protein: CAGGQGETQYF; CDR3 DNA: TGTGCCGGCGGGCAGGGGGAGACCCAGTACTTC
J gene: TRBJ2-7; clone size: .; D gene: TRBD2; V gene: TRBV11-2; CDR3 protein: CASSLVFSGSVDEQYF; CDR3 DNA: TGTGCCAGCAGCTTAGTTTTTAGCGGGAGTGTAGACGAGCAGTACTTC
J gene: TRBJ1-2; clone size: .; D gene: .; V gene: TRBV9; CDR3 protein: CASSAWDRDGYTF; CDR3 DNA: TGTGCCAGCAGCGCTTGGGACCGAGATGGCTACACCTTC
J gene: TRBJ1-1; clone size: .; D gene: .; V gene: TRBV2; CDR3 protein: CASINRLANTEAFF; CDR3 DNA: TGTGCCAGCATCAACAGGTTAGCGAACACTGAAGCTTTCTTT
J gene: TRBJ2-7; clone size: .; D gene: TRBD2; V gene: TRBV28; CDR3 protein: CASRWTSGSYEQYF; CDR3 DNA: TGTGCCAGCAGGTGGACTAGCGGGAGTTATGAGCAGTACTTC
J gene: TRBJ2-3; clone size: .; D gene: .; V gene: TRBV5-1; CDR3 protein: CASSLVGPKADTQYF; CDR3 DNA: TGCGCCAGCAGCTTGGTGGGCCCCAAGGCAGATACGCAGTATTTT
J gene: TRBJ2-2; clone size: once; D gene: .; V gene: TRBV7-9; CDR3 protein: CASSGRTNTGELFF; CDR3 DNA: TGTGCCAGCAGCGGGAGAACTAACACCGGGGAGCTGTTTTTT
J gene: TRBJ2-1; clone size: .; D gene: .; V gene: TRBV19; CDR3 protein: CASSSGRTNNEQFF; CDR3 DNA: TGTGCCAGTAGTTCGGGCAGGACGAACAATGAGCAGTTCTTC